The clone carrying this T cell receptor (beta chain) was seen just once. Antigen: not known. CDR3 length: 14 amino acids. Germline V lookup: CDR1 GTSNPN, CDR2 SVGIG (reference sequence). J gave up 8 bases and V 2 bases, and 9 bases lay outside the gene matches. This sample is part of a study of cytomegalovirus exposure and HLA in healthy donors. Study summary: Assignment to the Caucasian-associated ancestry cluster applied to more than 75% of the approximately 400 genotyped donors. Study conclusions and caveats: Most TCR sequences showed up rarely, but some public TCRs showed up in many donors.

The PCR made use of 60 Vbeta and 13 Jbeta primers. As processed by the authors: Later, roughly 80 million unique TCR beta chains were counted in an analysis, and approximately 9.9 million of them were shared. The assay was immunoSEQ multiplex PCR, and TCRdb's table has in-frame clones only and misses some. The V and J calls and clone size were taken over from that table, and D and trimming were inferred from the DNA. This table has some 100,000 clones, about 73% appearing once. The sequence came from a woman in her 40s in good health and CMV-seropositive. The specimen sequenced was PBMCs. The chain combines TRBV30 with TRBJ2-1; 7 nucleotides match TRBD2. The CDR3 loop is CAWSSGIKGDEQFF. The CDR3 nucleotides read TGTGCCTGGAGTAGCGGGATAAAGGGCGATGAGCAGTTCTTC.